This T cell receptor beta chain came from a study of blood T cell repertoires in COVID-19. The CDR3 sequence is 14 residues long. V was shortened by 3 bases and J by 5 bases, with 12 bases between the two germline ends. Germline V CDR1 and CDR2: KGHDR, SFDVKD. Profiling relied on immunoSEQ multiplex PCR, and the TCRdb table lists in-frame clones only, not all of them. Among some 100,000 clones, about 90% were seen once, and the ten largest hold about 1%. The J gene is TRBJ2-5, the V gene TRBV24-1; D perhaps matches TRBD2 (5 bases). This receptor was identified in a human donor in a cohort sampled during active COVID-19. Sequencing used peripheral blood. The CDR3 loop is CATSDTPRTETQYF. In DNA, the CDR3 is TGTGCCACCAGTGATACTCCTAGGACTGAGACCCAGTACTTC.